These 8 T cell receptor beta chains share one sample of origin, sequenced in a study of OX40 agonist ivuxolimab in advanced cancers. Assay used: immunoSEQ multiplex PCR; TCRdb lists only in-frame clones, some missing. The table lists 78,000 or so clones, 86% of them singletons. This specimen was CD4+ or CD8+ T cells sorted from blood, taken in a trial of the OX40 agonist ivuxolimab. All receptors derive from an adult with an advanced solid tumor such as melanoma, head and neck, liver or kidney cancer.

The CDR3 DNA is TGTGCCACCGGACAGGGGAACACCATATATTTT. Translation gives CATGQGNTIYF. The chain recombines TRBV6-1 with TRBJ1-3, with 9 bases that match TRBD1. J lost 7 bases, V lost 10 bases, and 2 bases had no gene match. The CDR3 spans 11 residues. Germline CDR1 MNHNS, CDR2 SASEGT.

This chain uses TRBV5-1 with TRBJ1-2; D is unclear. The CDR3 consists of 13 residues. V gave up 3 bases and J gave up 6 bases, with 12 bases separating them. Germline-derived CDR1 and CDR2 are SGHRS and YFSETQ. CDR3 in amino acids: CASSSYRGDGYTF. For the CDR3, the DNA is TGCGCCAGCAGCTCATATCGCGGGGATGGCTACACCTTC.

The chain is built from TRBV9 and TRBJ1-1, with D possibly being TRBD1 (6 bases). The CDR3 spans 16 residues. Trimming took off 4 bases at V and 4 bases at J, with 20 bases between the two ends. The germline V gene has CDR1 SGDLS and CDR2 YYNGEE. As DNA, the CDR3 is TGTGCCAGCAGCACCCGGGGGAGGGGGGCGGTCACTGAAGCTTTCTTT. This sequence encodes CASSTRGRGAVTEAFF.

The chain is built from TRBV30 and TRBJ1-1, with D unresolved. Trimming left V 6 bases short and J 2 bases short, with 7 bases between. Germline loops: CDR1 GTSNPN, CDR2 SVGIG (reference sequence). The CDR3 spans 11 residues. The CDR3 loop is CACGYNTEAFF. The CDR3 region has the DNA TGTGCCTGCGGCTATAACACTGAAGCTTTCTTT.

The chain is built from TRBV19 and TRBJ2-3; 7 positions match TRBD2. J gave up 1 base and V 3 bases, and 1 base lay outside the gene matches. Germline CDR1 LNHDA, CDR2 SQIVND (reference sequence). The CDR3 covers 14 residues. This CDR3 reads CASSMGLRTDTQYF. DNA of the CDR3: TGTGCCAGTAGTATGGGACTACGCACAGATACGCAGTATTTT.

The genes are TRBV4-3 and TRBJ1-3, with TRBD1 identical over 9 bases. The germline CDR1 and CDR2 sequences are LGHNA and YSLEER. J was trimmed by 3 bases and V by 0 bases; bases with no gene match: 9. This CDR3 comprises 18 residues. CDR3 bases: TGCGCCAGCAGCCAAGATCTCCCCGGGACAGGGAGTGGAAACACCATATATTTT. Protein product: CASSQDLPGTGSGNTIYF.

The chain combines TRBV19 with TRBJ1-2, with 7 bases aligning to TRBD1. With V trimmed by 8 bases and J by 2 bases, 5 bases remained unmatched. CDR1 is LNHDA and CDR2 is SQIVND in the germline V gene (reference sequence). This CDR3 contains 13 residues. The CDR3 DNA follows: TGTGCCAGTCGGGACAGCCTCAACTATGGCTACACCTTC. It yields the protein CASRDSLNYGYTF.

This chain uses TRBV5-6 with TRBJ2-7, with a weak D call TRBD1 (5 bases). Per the germline V gene, CDR1 is SGHDT and CDR2 is YYEEEE. The V end lost 0 bases, the J end lost 1 base, and 8 bases lay between the germline ends. The CDR3 is made up of 14 amino acids. The CDR3 nucleotides are TGTGCCAGCAGCTTGGCCGGACAATCCTACGAGCAGTACTTC. This codes for CASSLAGQSYEQYF.